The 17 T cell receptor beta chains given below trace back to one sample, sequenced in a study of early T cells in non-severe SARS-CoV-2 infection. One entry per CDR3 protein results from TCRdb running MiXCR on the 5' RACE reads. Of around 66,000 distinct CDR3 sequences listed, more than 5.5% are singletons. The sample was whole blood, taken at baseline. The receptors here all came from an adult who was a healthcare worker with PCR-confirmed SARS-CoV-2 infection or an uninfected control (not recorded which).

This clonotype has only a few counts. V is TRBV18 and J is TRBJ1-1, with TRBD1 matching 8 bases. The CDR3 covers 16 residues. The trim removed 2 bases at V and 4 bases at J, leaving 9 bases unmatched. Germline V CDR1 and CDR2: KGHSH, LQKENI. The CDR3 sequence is CASSPSARGQGTEAFF. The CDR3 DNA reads TGTGCCAGCTCACCATCGGCCAGGGGGCAAGGCACTGAAGCTTTCTTT.

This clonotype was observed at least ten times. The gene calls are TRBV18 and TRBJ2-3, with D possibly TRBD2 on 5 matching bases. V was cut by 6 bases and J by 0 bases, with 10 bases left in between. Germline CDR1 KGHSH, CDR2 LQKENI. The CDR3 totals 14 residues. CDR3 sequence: CASSREPSTDTQYF. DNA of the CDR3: TGTGCCAGCTCCCGGGAACCTAGCACAGATACGCAGTATTTT.

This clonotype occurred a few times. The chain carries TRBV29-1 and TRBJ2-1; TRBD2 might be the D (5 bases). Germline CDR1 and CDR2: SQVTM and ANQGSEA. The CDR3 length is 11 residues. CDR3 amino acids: CSSAPADEQFF. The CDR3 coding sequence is TGCAGTAGCGCGCCGGCCGATGAGCAGTTCTTC.

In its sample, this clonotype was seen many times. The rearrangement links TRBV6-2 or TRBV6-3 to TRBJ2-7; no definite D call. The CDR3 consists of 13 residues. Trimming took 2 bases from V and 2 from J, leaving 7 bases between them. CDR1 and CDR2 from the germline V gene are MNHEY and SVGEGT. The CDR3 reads CASSYSRAYEQYF. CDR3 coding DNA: TGTGCCAGCAGTTACAGCAGAGCCTACGAGCAGTACTTC.

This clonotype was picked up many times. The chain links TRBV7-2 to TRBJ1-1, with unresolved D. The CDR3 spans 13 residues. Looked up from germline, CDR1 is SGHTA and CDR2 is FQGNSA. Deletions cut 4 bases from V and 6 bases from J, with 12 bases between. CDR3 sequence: CASSYTGMAEAFF. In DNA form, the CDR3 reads TGTGCCAGCAGCTATACGGGGATGGCTGAAGCTTTCTTT.

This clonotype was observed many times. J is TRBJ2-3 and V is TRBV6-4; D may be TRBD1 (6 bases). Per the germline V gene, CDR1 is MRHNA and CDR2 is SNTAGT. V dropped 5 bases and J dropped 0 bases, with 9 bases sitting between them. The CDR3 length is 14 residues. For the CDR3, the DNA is TGTGCCAGCAGTCAGGGGCGAAGCACAGATACGCAGTATTTT. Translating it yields CASSQGRSTDTQYF.

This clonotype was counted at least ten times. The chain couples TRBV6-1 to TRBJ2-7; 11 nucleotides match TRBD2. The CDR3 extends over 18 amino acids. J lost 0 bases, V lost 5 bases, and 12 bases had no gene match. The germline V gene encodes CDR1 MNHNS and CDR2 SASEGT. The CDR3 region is CASSKNQGGLAVSYEQYF. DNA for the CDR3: TGTGCCAGCAGTAAGAATCAGGGGGGACTAGCGGTCTCCTACGAGCAGTACTTC.

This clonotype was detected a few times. CDR3 DNA: TGCAGTGCCTCGGAGGGATCTAGTGTGGGAGGGGAGCAGTTCTTC. Protein product: CSASEGSSVGGEQFF. The gene calls are TRBV20-1 and TRBJ2-1, with 7 bases matching TRBD2. In germline, CDR1 is DFQATT, CDR2 SNEGSKA (reference sequence). The CDR3 length is 15 residues. Losses at the gene ends were 6 bases for V and 10 bases for J; bases not matched to a gene: 18.

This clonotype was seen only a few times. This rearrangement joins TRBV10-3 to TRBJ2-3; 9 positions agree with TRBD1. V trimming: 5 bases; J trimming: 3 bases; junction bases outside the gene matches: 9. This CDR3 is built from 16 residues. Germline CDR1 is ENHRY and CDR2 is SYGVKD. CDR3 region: CAISSRPGQGTDTQYF. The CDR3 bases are TGTGCCATCAGTTCAAGACCGGGACAGGGAACAGATACGCAGTATTTT.

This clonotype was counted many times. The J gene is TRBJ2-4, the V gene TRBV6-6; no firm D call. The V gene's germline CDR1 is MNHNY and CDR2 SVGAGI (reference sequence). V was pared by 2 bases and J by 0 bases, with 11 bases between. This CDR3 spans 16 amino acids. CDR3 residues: CASSYGVDLAKNIQYF. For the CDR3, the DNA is TGTGCCAGCAGTTACGGGGTAGATCTAGCCAAAAACATTCAGTACTTC.

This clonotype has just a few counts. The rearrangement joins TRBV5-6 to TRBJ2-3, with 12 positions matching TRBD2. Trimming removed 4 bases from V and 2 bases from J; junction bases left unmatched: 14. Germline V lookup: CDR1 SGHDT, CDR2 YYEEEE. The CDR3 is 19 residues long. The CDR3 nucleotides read TGTGCCAGCAGCGGATCAGGACTAGCGGGGCCAGCCTTCACAGATACGCAGTATTTT. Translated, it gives CASSGSGLAGPAFTDTQYF.

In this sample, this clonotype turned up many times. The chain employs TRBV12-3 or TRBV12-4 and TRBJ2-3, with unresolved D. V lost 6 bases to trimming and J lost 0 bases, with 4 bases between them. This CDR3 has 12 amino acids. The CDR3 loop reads CASSSSTDTQYF. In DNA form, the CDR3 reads TGTGCCAGCAGCTCCAGCACAGATACGCAGTATTTT.

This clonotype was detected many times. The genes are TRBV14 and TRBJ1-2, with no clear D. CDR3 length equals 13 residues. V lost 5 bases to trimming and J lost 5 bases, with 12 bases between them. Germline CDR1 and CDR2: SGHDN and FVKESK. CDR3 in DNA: TGTGCCAGCAGCGCAAGGACGGATTATGGCTACACCTTC. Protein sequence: CASSARTDYGYTF.

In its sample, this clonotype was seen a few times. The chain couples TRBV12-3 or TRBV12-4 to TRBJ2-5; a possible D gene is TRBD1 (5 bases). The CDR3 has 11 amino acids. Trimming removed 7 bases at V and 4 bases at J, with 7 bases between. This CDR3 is CASNRGETQYF. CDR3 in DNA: TGTGCCAGCAATAGGGGAGAGACCCAGTACTTC.

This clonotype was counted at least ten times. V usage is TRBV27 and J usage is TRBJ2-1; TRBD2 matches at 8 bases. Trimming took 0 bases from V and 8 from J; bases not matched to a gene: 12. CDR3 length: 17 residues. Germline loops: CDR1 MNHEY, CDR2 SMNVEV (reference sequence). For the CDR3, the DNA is TGTGCCAGCAGTTTATCTTTAGCGGGACCCCTAAGGGATGAGCAGTTCTTC. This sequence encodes CASSLSLAGPLRDEQFF.

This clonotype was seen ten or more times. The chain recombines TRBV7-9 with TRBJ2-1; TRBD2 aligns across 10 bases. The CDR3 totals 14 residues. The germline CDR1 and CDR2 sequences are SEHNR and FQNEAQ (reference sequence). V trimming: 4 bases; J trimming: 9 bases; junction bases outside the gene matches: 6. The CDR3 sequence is CASSSAGGPGEQFF. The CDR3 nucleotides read TGTGCCAGCAGCTCAGCGGGAGGGCCCGGTGAGCAGTTCTTC. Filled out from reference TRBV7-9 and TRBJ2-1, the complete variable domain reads DTGVSQNPRHKITKRGQNVTFRCDPISEHNRLYWYRQTLGQGPEFLTYFQNEAQLEKSRLLSDRFSAERPKGSFSTLEIQRTEQGDSAMYLCASSSAGGPGEQFFGPGTRLTVL.

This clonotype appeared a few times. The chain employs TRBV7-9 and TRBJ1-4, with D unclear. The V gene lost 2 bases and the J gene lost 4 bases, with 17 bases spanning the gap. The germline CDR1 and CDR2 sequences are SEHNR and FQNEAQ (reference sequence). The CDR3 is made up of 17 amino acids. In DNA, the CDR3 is TGTGCCAGCAGCTTACTCCCCGGGGAGGAACATAATGAAAAACTGTTTTTT. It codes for CASSLLPGEEHNEKLFF.